Below are 7 T cell receptor beta chains sequenced from a single sample in a study of memory CD4+ T cells and cytomegalovirus serostatus (dated by TCRdb to the late 2010s). The library was prepared using the immunoSEQ multiplex PCR assay. In its TCRdb copy, this immuneACCESS table keeps in-frame sequences only and misses some clones. Where compared with another copy, unresolved V genes explain less than half of these, and the others have no known cause. Across this sample there are around 50,000 clones, with roughly 78% seen only once. The ten largest make up 0.85% to 0.95% of the sample. A FACSAria II was used to sort memory CD4+ T cells, defined as single viable CD3+CD4+CD8-CD45RO+ cells. Sequenced sample: memory CD4+ T cells from blood. The receptors stem from an adult in good health and CMV-seronegative.

This rearrangement joins TRBV19 to TRBJ1-5, with a weak D call TRBD1 (5 bases). V dropped 2 bases and J dropped 3 bases, with 11 bases sitting between them. Germline V lookup: CDR1 LNHDA, CDR2 SQIVND (reference sequence). This CDR3 comprises 15 residues. CDR3: CASSISAGTNQPQHF. The CDR3 DNA follows: TGTGCCAGTAGTATAAGCGCGGGGACCAATCAGCCCCAGCATTTT.

This sequence joins TRBV11-3 and TRBJ2-1; 14 bases are a match to TRBD2. V lost 4 bases, J lost 5 bases, and 10 bases stayed unmatched. CDR3 length equals 18 residues. Germline V gene sequence: CDR1 SGHNT, CDR2 YENEEA. The CDR3 DNA is TGTGCCAGCAGCTCCCCCCGGACTAGCGGGGGGATCAACAATGAGCAGTTCTTC. Residues: CASSSPRTSGGINNEQFF.

The chain carries TRBV5-4 and TRBJ2-7, with 9 bases aligning to TRBD1. Germline V gene data show CDR1 as SGHNT and CDR2 as YYREEE (reference sequence). The CDR3 totals 16 residues. V dropped 2 bases and J dropped 0; count of bases not matched to a gene: 6. The CDR3 sequence is CASSFSATGGSYEQYF. The CDR3 bases are TGTGCCAGCAGCTTCTCGGCGACAGGGGGCTCCTACGAGCAGTACTTC.

By share of the sample, this clone is medium-sized (0.01 to 0.1%). The chain carries TRBV30 and TRBJ1-1; 9 bases are a match to TRBD1. The CDR3 has 11 amino acids. The germline V gene encodes CDR1 GTSNPN and CDR2 SVGIG (reference sequence). V was clipped by 7 bases and J by 8 bases; unmatched bases: 5. The DNA of the CDR3 is TGTGCCTCACAGGGGGCAAACGAAGCTTTCTTT. Its translation is CASQGANEAFF.

The chain combines TRBV18 with TRBJ2-4; 7 bases match TRBD1. The CDR3 totals 16 residues. J gave up 3 bases and V 3 bases, and 8 bases lay outside the gene matches. Germline assignment: CDR1 KGHSH and CDR2 LQKENI. In DNA, the CDR3 is TGTGCCAGCTCACCTACTAGGGGGCAGATCAAAAACATTCAGTACTTC. This codes for CASSPTRGQIKNIQYF.

The chain uses TRBV6-5 and TRBJ1-2; a weak D match, TRBD1 (5 bases). Germline-derived CDR1 and CDR2 are MNHEY and SVGAGI. The CDR3 length is 14 residues. Deletions cut 5 bases from V and 3 bases from J, with 13 bases between. The CDR3 DNA follows: TGTGCCAGCAGTCCGTTGACAGACCACTATGGCTACACCTTC. Amino acid sequence: CASSPLTDHYGYTF.

This clone was picked up one time. The V call is TRBV5-4, the J call TRBJ2-1; possible D gene TRBD2, 5 bases. Germline loops: CDR1 SGHNT, CDR2 YYREEE (reference sequence). Trimming stripped 0 bases from V and 7 bases from J, with 14 bases between. CDR3 length equals 15 residues. This CDR3 reads CASSLDNHRGNEQFF. CDR3 coding DNA: TGTGCCAGCAGCTTGGACAATCACCGGGGTAATGAGCAGTTCTTC.